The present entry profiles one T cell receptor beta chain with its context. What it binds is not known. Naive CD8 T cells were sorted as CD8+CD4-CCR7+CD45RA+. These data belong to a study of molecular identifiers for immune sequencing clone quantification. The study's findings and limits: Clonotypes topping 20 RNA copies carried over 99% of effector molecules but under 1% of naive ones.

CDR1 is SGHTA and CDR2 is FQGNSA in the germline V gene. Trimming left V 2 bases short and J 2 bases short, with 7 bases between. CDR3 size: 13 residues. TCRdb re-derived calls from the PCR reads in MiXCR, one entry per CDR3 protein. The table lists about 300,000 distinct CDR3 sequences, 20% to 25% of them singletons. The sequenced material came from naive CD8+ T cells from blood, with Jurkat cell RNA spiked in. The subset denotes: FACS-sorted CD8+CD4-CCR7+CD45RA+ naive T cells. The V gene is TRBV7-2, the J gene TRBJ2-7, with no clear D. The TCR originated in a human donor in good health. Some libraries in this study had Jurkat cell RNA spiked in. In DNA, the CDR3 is TGTGCCAGCAGCTTAACCCGTGCCTACGAGCAGTACTTC. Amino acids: CASSLTRAYEQYF. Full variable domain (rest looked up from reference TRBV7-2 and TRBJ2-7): GAGVSQSPSNKVTEKGKDVELRCDPISGHTALYWYRQSLGQGLEFLIYFQGNSAPDKSGLPSDRFSAERTGGSVSTLTIQRTQQEDSAVYLCASSLTRAYEQYFGPGTRLTVT.